The T cell receptor (beta chain) described here comes from a study of T cell repertoires in cytomegalovirus infection. Study-wide context: CMV infection and matching HLA type were both indicated by public TCR beta signatures.

CDR1 is LGHNA, CDR2 YNFKEQ, per germline. V was clipped by 5 bases and J by 2 bases, with 15 bases between them. There are 15 residues in the CDR3. To note about this clonotype: Its antigen remains unknown.

TCRdb processed the reads anew with MiXCR; each CDR3 protein has one entry. The sample holds about 770,000 distinct CDR3 sequences, almost 30% seen once. This sequence originates from a human donor in good health (CMV status not recorded). Some clones in this sample may be carry-over from other donors' samples. This chain joins TRBV4-2 and TRBJ1-1, with D possibly matching TRBD1 (5 bases). This material consisted of cultured CD8+ T cells from PBMCs, taken from culture after CMV antigen stimulation. The CDR3 protein is CASSSIGTVNTEAFF. The CDR3 coding sequence is TGTGCCAGCAGCTCCATCGGGACGGTAAACACTGAAGCTTTCTTT.